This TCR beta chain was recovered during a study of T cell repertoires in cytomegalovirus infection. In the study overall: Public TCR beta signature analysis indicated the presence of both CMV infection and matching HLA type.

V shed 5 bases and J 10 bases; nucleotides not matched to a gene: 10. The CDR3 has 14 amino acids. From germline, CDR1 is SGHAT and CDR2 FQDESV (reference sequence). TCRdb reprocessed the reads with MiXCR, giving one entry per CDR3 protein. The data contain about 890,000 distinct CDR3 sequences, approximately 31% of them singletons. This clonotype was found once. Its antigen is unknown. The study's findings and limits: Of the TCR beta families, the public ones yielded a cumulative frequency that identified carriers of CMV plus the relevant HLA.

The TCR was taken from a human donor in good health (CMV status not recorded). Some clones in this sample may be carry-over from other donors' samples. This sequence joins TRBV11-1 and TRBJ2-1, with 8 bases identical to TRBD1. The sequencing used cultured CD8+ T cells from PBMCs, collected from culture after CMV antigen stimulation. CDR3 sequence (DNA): TGTGCCAGCAGCGGGACAGGTGGTTCTCCCGAGCAGTTCTTC. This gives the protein CASSGTGGSPEQFF.